This passage covers 13 T cell receptor beta chains from one sample sequenced in a study of T cell responses to AZD1222 COVID-19 vaccine. The method was immunoSEQ multiplex PCR; TCRdb's version includes in-frame clones alone and lacks a portion of them. This sample yields roughly 100,000 clones, of which about four fifths are seen a single time; 4.5% to 6% belongs to the top ten. The sequencing here drew on peripheral blood, taken on day 0 of AZD1222 vaccination. All receptors come from an adult in good health.

J is TRBJ1-4 and V is TRBV6-5; possibly TRBD1 for D (6 bases). Trimming took off 4 bases at V and 4 bases at J, with 16 bases between the two ends. There are 16 residues in the CDR3. Germline CDR1 and CDR2: MNHEY and SVGAGI. CDR3 bases: TGTGCCAGCAGTTCTATAACACAGGGTGGTAATGAAAAACTGTTTTTT. The encoded protein is CASSSITQGGNEKLFF.

The CDR3 sequence: CASSEIGAGWNTEAFF. The CDR3, as DNA: TGTGCCAGCAGTGAAATTGGGGCCGGTTGGAACACTGAAGCTTTCTTT. The chain links TRBV6-1 to TRBJ1-1, with D possibly TRBD1 on 5 matching bases. V was trimmed by 2 bases and J by 1 base, leaving 14 bases between them. Germline loops: CDR1 MNHNS, CDR2 SASEGT. CDR3 length equals 16 residues.

The chain is built from TRBV5-1 and TRBJ2-1, with D possibly called TRBD1 or TRBD2 (6 bases each). Trimming took 4 bases from V and 1 from J, leaving 15 bases between them. The CDR3 loop spans 16 amino acids. Germline V gene sequence: CDR1 SGHRS, CDR2 YFSETQ. CDR3 in amino acids: CASSPDGGSSYNEQFF. Written as DNA, the CDR3 is TGCGCCAGCAGCCCCGACGGGGGCAGTTCCTACAATGAGCAGTTCTTC.

The V and J genes are TRBV6-5 and TRBJ1-2, with D perhaps TRBD1 (6 bases). CDR1 and CDR2 (germline): MNHEY, SVGAGI. The CDR3 consists of 13 residues. Trimming took 0 bases from V and 5 from J, leaving 7 bases between them. Here the CDR3 reads CASSYSTGYGYTF. For the CDR3, the DNA is TGTGCCAGCAGTTACTCGACAGGATATGGCTACACCTTC.

This clone was counted once. The V call is TRBV6-2 or TRBV6-3, the J call TRBJ1-6; D is undetermined. Trimming took 2 bases from V and 8 from J, leaving 13 bases between them. The length of the CDR3 is 15 residues. Germline CDR1 is MNHEY and CDR2 is SVGEGT. The DNA of the CDR3 is TGTGCCAGCAGTTACGGTGCCAGCCAGTATTCACCCCTCCACTTT. Translated: CASSYGASQYSPLHF.

The rearrangement uses TRBV6-2 or TRBV6-3 and TRBJ2-1; D assignment may be TRBD1 or TRBD2 (5 bases each). CDR1 is MNHEY, CDR2 SVGEGT, per germline. V lost 2 bases and J 4 bases, leaving 21 bases between the germline ends. This CDR3 has 18 residues. CDR3 in amino acids: CASSYDEAGTWAYNEQFF. In DNA form, the CDR3 reads TGTGCCAGCAGTTACGACGAAGCAGGGACCTGGGCTTACAATGAGCAGTTCTTC.

The chain joins TRBV12-3 or TRBV12-4 to TRBJ1-2, with 7 bases identical to TRBD1. The V segment lost 6 bases and the J segment 7 bases; nucleotides outside the gene matches: 5. This CDR3 region has 12 residues. CDR3 sequence: CASSLNRGGYTF. The CDR3, as DNA: TGTGCCAGCAGCTTAAACAGGGGTGGCTACACCTTC.

The chain uses TRBV5-6 and TRBJ1-6; D possibly corresponds to TRBD1 (5 bases). Germline CDR1 reads SGHDT; CDR2 reads YYEEEE. The CDR3 covers 16 residues. Trimming took off 4 bases at V and 5 bases at J, with 16 bases between the two ends. This CDR3 reads CASSPKKGSHNSPLHF. The CDR3 nucleotides read TGTGCCAGCAGCCCGAAGAAGGGGTCGCATAATTCACCCCTCCACTTT.

The chain recombines TRBV10-3 with TRBJ1-5; perhaps TRBD1 as D (5 bases). Trimming stripped 6 bases from V and 4 bases from J, with 13 bases between. CDR1 is ENHRY and CDR2 is SYGVKD in the germline V gene. The CDR3 sequence is 14 residues long. The CDR3, as DNA: TGTGCCATCAGCCAGGGTTCGGGGAATCAGCCCCAGCATTTT. Its translation: CAISQGSGNQPQHF.

The rearrangement links TRBV29-1 to TRBJ1-2, with 8 bases aligning to TRBD1. Germline V CDR1 and CDR2: SQVTM, ANQGSEA. The CDR3 has 13 residues. The ends lost 3 bases at V and 7 bases at J; junction bases unmatched: 7. The CDR3 region has the DNA TGCAGCGTTGAGGGGGACAGGCACCTTGGCTACACCTTC. Translating it yields CSVEGDRHLGYTF.

The chain joins TRBV10-3 to TRBJ2-4, with D perhaps TRBD2 (5 bases). Per germline, CDR1 ENHRY and CDR2 SYGVKD. This CDR3 contains 14 residues. The ends were cut back, 0 bases at V and 6 bases at J, with 9 bases in the middle. CDR3 residues: CAISESNRGNIQYF. The DNA of the CDR3 is TGTGCCATCAGTGAGTCGAATCGGGGAAACATTCAGTACTTC.

The chain joins TRBV18 to TRBJ1-2; perhaps TRBD1 as D (5 bases). Per the germline V gene, CDR1 is KGHSH and CDR2 is LQKENI. Trimming stripped 4 bases from V and 14 bases from J, with 23 bases between. This CDR3 spans 14 amino acids. The CDR3 coding sequence is TGTGCCAGCTCACGGAATGACCGGGGCGGCATGGGAACCTTC. It yields the protein CASSRNDRGGMGTF. The full variable domain, in which reference TRBV18 and TRBJ1-2 provide the parts outside the CDR3, is NAGVMQNPRHLVRRRGQEARLRCSPMKGHSHVYWYRQLPEEGLKFMVYLQKENIIDESGMPKERFSAEFPKEGPSILRIQQVVRGDSAAYFCASSRNDRGGMGTFGSGTRLTVV.

This chain links TRBV3-1 (or the pseudogene TRBV3-2) with TRBJ1-1; 9 nucleotides line up with TRBD1. CDR1 is LGHDT, CDR2 YNNKEL, per germline (reference sequence). V lost 3 bases to trimming and J lost 3 bases; unmatched junction nucleotides: 5. CDR3 length: 15 residues. This chain's CDR3 is CASSQLTGGDTEAFF. The CDR3 DNA is TGTGCCAGCAGCCAGCTTACAGGGGGCGACACTGAAGCTTTCTTT.